Reported below is one T cell receptor (beta chain). Its antigen is undetermined. The ends were cut back, 6 bases at V and 12 bases at J, with 14 bases in the middle. The CDR3 extends over 12 amino acids. The germline V gene encodes CDR1 SNHLY and CDR2 FYNNEI. The source of the sample is a study of cytomegalovirus exposure and HLA in healthy donors. Study context: An early data release held 79 million or so unique TCRs from HLA-typed donors. Ancestry clustering placed 81% of around 400 genotyped donors in the Caucasian-associated cluster.

A multiplex PCR was run with 60 Vbeta primers and 13 Jbeta primers. Repertoires were generated with immunoSEQ multiplex PCR, while TCRdb's copy carries only in-frame clones and drops some. The sample holds around 100,000 clones, over 70% seen once. When sampled, the donors appeared nominally healthy, though they likely had unrecorded immune exposures. Findings of the study overall: Further analysis, carried out later, found HLA-associated TCR beta chains more clonally expanded than equally common other chains.

The sequence was obtained from a man aged 50-59 years in good health and CMV-seropositive. The chain couples TRBV2 to TRBJ2-2; D is unclear. Sequenced sample: PBMCs. The CDR3 here is CASSADFGKLFF. CDR3 bases: TGTGCCAGCAGCGCCGACTTTGGAAAGCTGTTTTTT.